The 28 T cell receptor beta chains reported below all come from one sample, sequenced in a study of shared clonotypes between healthy human individuals (dated by TCRdb to between 2020 and 2021). The library was made by the immunoSEQ multiplex PCR assay. This is the immuneACCESS table as TCRdb keeps it, with only in-frame sequences that have V and J called. A part of the clones is gone; compared with another copy, unresolved V genes explain less than half, and the rest is unexplained. In this sample the table shows hundreds of thousands of clones, roughly 94% of which occur a single time. The ten largest account for approximately 24% of the sample. CD8 naive samples consisted of CD45RO-negative cells that were positively selected for CCR7, yielding a CD45RA+CCR7+ population without TemRA cells. The sample comprised naive CD8+ T cells sorted from blood. The label giving this sample's cell subset or site can be read as: CD45RA+CCR7+. These receptors were collected from a man aged 25-45 years in good health.

The chain recombines TRBV30 with TRBJ2-7; D possibly corresponds to TRBD2 (5 bases). CDR3 length: 14 amino acids. Looked up from germline, CDR1 is GTSNPN and CDR2 is SVGIG (reference sequence). The V gene lost 0 bases and the J gene lost 5 bases, with 14 bases spanning the gap. This chain's CDR3 is CAWSVSGVRDEQYF. For the CDR3, the DNA is TGTGCCTGGAGTGTAAGCGGAGTTCGGGACGAGCAGTACTTC.

V is TRBV29-1 and J is TRBJ2-1, with D possibly being TRBD1 or TRBD2 (6 bases each). CDR1 and CDR2 (germline): SQVTM, ANQGSEA. V was shortened by 4 bases and J by 3 bases, with 13 bases between the two germline ends. The CDR3 is made up of 14 amino acids. Here the CDR3 DNA reads TGCAGCGTTGGGGACTGGGACAACTACAATGAGCAGTTCTTC. Its protein is CSVGDWDNYNEQFF.

CDR3 coding DNA: TGTGCCAGCAGCTTAGGCCTAACAGGTCGGAACCAAGAGACCCAGTACTTC. Its translation is CASSLGLTGRNQETQYF. The genes are TRBV13 and TRBJ2-5, with D tentatively TRBD1 (5 bases). The CDR3 has 17 amino acids. The V end was cut by 0 bases, the J end by 0 bases, with 14 bases between. The germline V gene encodes CDR1 PRHDT and CDR2 FYEKMQ (reference sequence). The full variable domain, completed using reference TRBV13 and TRBJ2-5, is AAGVIQSPRHLIKEKRETATLKCYPIPRHDTVYWYQQGPGQDPQFLISFYEKMQSDKGSIPDRFSAQQFSDYHSELNMSSLELGDSALYFCASSLGLTGRNQETQYFGPGTRLLVL.

This chain connects TRBV7-2 to TRBJ1-2, with D unresolved. CDR3 length: 11 residues. Germline CDR1 and CDR2: SGHTA and FQGNSA. The V end lost 7 bases, the J end lost 8 bases, and 11 bases lay between the germline ends. CDR3 residues: CASKLSGGYTF. In DNA form, the CDR3 reads TGTGCCAGCAAATTATCGGGCGGCTACACCTTC.

This chain connects TRBV6-1 to TRBJ1-2; no clear D gene. Trimming shortened V by 4 bases and J by 8 bases, and 5 bases separated the two germline ends. CDR3 length: 10 amino acids. The germline V gene encodes CDR1 MNHNS and CDR2 SASEGT. The CDR3 DNA follows: TGTGCCAGCAGTGGCTTGGGCTACACCTTC. It translates to CASSGLGYTF.

This sequence joins TRBV29-1 and TRBJ2-5; D ambiguous. Trimming left V 0 bases short and J 3 bases short, with 14 bases between. From germline, CDR1 is SQVTM and CDR2 ANQGSEA. This CDR3 has 15 residues. CDR3 protein: CSVEDLEDTKETQYF. Here the CDR3 DNA reads TGCAGCGTTGAAGATCTTGAAGACACAAAAGAGACCCAGTACTTC.

This sequence joins TRBV14 and TRBJ2-4; 10 bases are a match to TRBD1. Trimming took 5 bases from V and 6 from J; bases not matched to a gene: 7. CDR1 and CDR2 (germline): SGHDN, FVKESK. The CDR3 is made up of 15 amino acids. Here the CDR3 DNA reads TGTGCCAGCAGCGTAAGACAGGGGGCACTAAACATTCAGTACTTC. This sequence encodes CASSVRQGALNIQYF. Full variable domain (rest looked up from reference TRBV14 and TRBJ2-4): EAGVTQFPSHSVIEKGQTVTLRCDPISGHDNLYWYRRVMGKEIKFLLHFVKESKQDESGMPNNRFLAERTGGTYSTLKVQPAELEDSGVYFCASSVRQGALNIQYFGAGTRLSVL.

This chain links TRBV2 with TRBJ1-2; 9 positions match TRBD1. In germline, CDR1 is SNHLY, CDR2 FYNNEI. After removal of 3 bases from V and 6 bases from J, the junction contained 8 bases not matched to a gene. The CDR3 is 15 residues long. The CDR3 loop is CASSEGWGQGDGYTF. CDR3 coding DNA: TGTGCCAGCAGTGAGGGTTGGGGACAGGGAGATGGCTACACCTTC. Full variable domain (rest looked up from reference TRBV2 and TRBJ1-2): EPEVTQTPSHQVTQMGQEVILRCVPISNHLYFYWYRQILGQKVEFLVSFYNNEISEKSEIFDDQFSVERPDGSNFTLKIRSTKLEDSAMYFCASSEGWGQGDGYTFGSGTRLTVV.

This chain joins TRBV2 and TRBJ2-7; 10 bases line up with TRBD1. This CDR3 is 15 amino acids long. The ends lost 2 bases at V and 6 bases at J; junction bases unmatched: 7. Per the germline V gene, CDR1 is SNHLY and CDR2 is FYNNEI. CDR3 coding DNA: TGTGCCAGCAGTGAACCCGGACAGGGGGATCTCGAGCAGTACTTC. Amino acids: CASSEPGQGDLEQYF.

The J gene is TRBJ2-3, the V gene TRBV27; weak D call: TRBD1 (7 bases). Trimming took off 1 base at V and 11 bases at J, with 22 bases between the two ends. CDR3 size: 16 residues. Germline assignment: CDR1 MNHEY and CDR2 SMNVEV (reference sequence). CDR3 coding DNA: TGTGCCAGCAGTTTATTGGAGGGGGCGCGGGTTAAGAGGCAGTATTTT. It translates to CASSLLEGARVKRQYF.

J is TRBJ2-7 and V is TRBV14; tentative D call: TRBD1 (6 bases). The CDR3 consists of 13 residues. Germline-derived CDR1 and CDR2 are SGHDN and FVKESK. The V and J ends lost 5 bases and 2 bases respectively, with 10 bases between them. CDR3 nucleotides: TGTGCCAGCAGCACGACAGGAGCCTACGAGCAGTACTTC. Translated, it gives CASSTTGAYEQYF. Full variable domain (missing parts from reference TRBV14 and TRBJ2-7): EAGVTQFPSHSVIEKGQTVTLRCDPISGHDNLYWYRRVMGKEIKFLLHFVKESKQDESGMPNNRFLAERTGGTYSTLKVQPAELEDSGVYFCASSTTGAYEQYFGPGTRLTVT.

The chain employs TRBV7-9 and TRBJ2-7; TRBD2 matches 9 bases. The CDR3 covers 13 residues. The germline V gene encodes CDR1 SEHNR and CDR2 FQNEAQ (reference sequence). V shed 8 bases and J 4 bases; nucleotides not matched to a gene: 6. The CDR3 reads CASVSGRSYEQYF. The DNA for the CDR3 is TGTGCCAGCGTCAGCGGGAGGAGTTACGAGCAGTACTTC.

The chain links TRBV4-3 to TRBJ2-7, with D possibly TRBD2 on 6 matching bases. CDR1 LGHNA and CDR2 YSLEER come from the germline V gene. V dropped 0 bases and J dropped 2 bases, with 11 bases sitting between them. This CDR3 has 15 residues. CDR3 sequence reads: CASSQEWAGTYEQYF. CDR3 nucleotides: TGCGCCAGCAGCCAAGAATGGGCGGGAACCTACGAGCAGTACTTC.

This chain joins TRBV5-1 and TRBJ1-1; tentatively, D is TRBD1 (5 bases). V was shortened by 4 bases and J by 7 bases, with 14 bases between the two germline ends. CDR1 is SGHRS, CDR2 YFSETQ, per germline. The CDR3 runs to 13 residues. CDR3 nucleotide sequence: TGCGCCAGCAGCCTCCGGGACGGTGATGAAGCTTTCTTT. Residues: CASSLRDGDEAFF.

This clone was counted between two and nine times. The gene calls are TRBV7-9 and TRBJ1-4; 9 nucleotides agree with TRBD1. Germline CDR1 and CDR2: SEHNR and FQNEAQ (reference sequence). CDR3 size: 17 residues. J gave up 3 bases and V 1 base, and 6 bases lay outside the gene matches. CDR3 DNA sequence: TGTGCCAGCAGCTTAGTGGGACAGGGTTCGGCTAATGAAAAACTGTTTTTT. It yields the protein CASSLVGQGSANEKLFF. The full variable domain, its missing parts supplied by reference TRBV7-9 and TRBJ1-4, is DTGVSQNPRHKITKRGQNVTFRCDPISEHNRLYWYRQTLGQGPEFLTYFQNEAQLEKSRLLSDRFSAERPKGSFSTLEIQRTEQGDSAMYLCASSLVGQGSANEKLFFGSGTQLSVL.

This clone was seen more than once but under ten times. The chain is built from TRBV27 and TRBJ1-5; no reliable D call. CDR3 length: 14 amino acids. Germline CDR1 and CDR2: MNHEY and SMNVEV (reference sequence). V was cut by 5 bases and J by 2 bases, with 10 bases left in between. For the CDR3, the DNA is TGTGCCAGCAGTATCGTTGGGGGCAATCAGCCCCAGCATTTT. Its protein is CASSIVGGNQPQHF.

This chain uses TRBV7-9 with TRBJ2-7, with 8 bases lining up with TRBD1. The CDR3 runs 15 residues. CDR1 is SEHNR and CDR2 is FQNEAQ in the germline V gene (reference sequence). Trimming at V came to 3 bases and at J to 2 bases, leaving 6 bases not matched to a gene. The DNA of the CDR3 is TGTGCCAGCAGCTTTCCCGGGACAGGCACCTACGAGCAGTACTTC. Its translation is CASSFPGTGTYEQYF.

The gene calls are TRBV19 and TRBJ2-7, with a possible D match to TRBD1 (5 bases). This CDR3 spans 13 amino acids. Trimming shortened V by 2 bases and J by 4 bases, and 9 bases separated the two germline ends. The germline V gene encodes CDR1 LNHDA and CDR2 SQIVND (reference sequence). CDR3 DNA: TGTGCCAGTAGTATACGACAGAATTACGAGCAGTACTTC. Residues: CASSIRQNYEQYF.

This clone was found once. The rearrangement joins TRBV4-1 to TRBJ2-7, with D unclear. The V gene lost 3 bases and the J gene lost 6 bases, with 15 bases spanning the gap. From germline, CDR1 is MGHRA and CDR2 YSYEKL. The CDR3 is 14 amino acids. The CDR3 sequence: CASSHQGLGLEQYF. CDR3 coding DNA: TGCGCCAGCAGCCATCAAGGGCTTGGCCTCGAGCAGTACTTC.

The J gene is TRBJ2-5, the V gene TRBV23-1; D possibly corresponds to TRBD2 (7 bases). TRBV23-1 is noted as an ORF with a role that remains uncertain. The CDR3 covers 15 residues. Between the trimmed V and J ends, which lost 0 bases and 5 bases, there was a span of 13 bases. The CDR3 loop is CASSQSGEGDETQYF. The CDR3 DNA sequence: TGCGCCAGCAGTCAATCGGGGGAGGGGGATGAGACCCAGTACTTC.

This clone has a single count. This chain uses TRBV2 with TRBJ2-1; TRBD2 might be the D (6 bases). Germline V lookup: CDR1 SNHLY, CDR2 FYNNEI. The CDR3 loop spans 17 amino acids. Between the trimmed V and J ends, which lost 6 bases and 6 bases, there was a span of 24 bases. The CDR3 DNA sequence: TGTGCCAGCAGACAACCGCTGGAGGGACTCATCTTCAATGAGCAGTTCTTC. Amino acid sequence: CASRQPLEGLIFNEQFF.

CDR3 sequence: CASSSQTGWNTDTQYF. As DNA, the CDR3 is TGTGCCAGCAGCTCCCAGACCGGGTGGAACACAGATACGCAGTATTTT. The chain combines TRBV14 with TRBJ2-3; no reliable D call. CDR1 is SGHDN, CDR2 FVKESK, per germline. Trimming stripped 5 bases from V and 2 bases from J, with 17 bases between. This CDR3 has 16 residues.

The chain recombines TRBV27 with TRBJ1-5; 7 nucleotides line up with TRBD1. V trimming: 3 bases; J trimming: 5 bases; junction bases outside the gene matches: 4. This CDR3 region has 14 residues. Germline values: CDR1 MNHEY, CDR2 SMNVEV (reference sequence). Written as DNA, the CDR3 is TGTGCCAGCAGTTTGTCCAGGGGGGATCAGCCCCAGCATTTT. Translating it yields CASSLSRGDQPQHF.

J is TRBJ2-1 and V is TRBV28; D is possibly TRBD1 (5 bases). This CDR3 has 15 residues. V dropped 3 bases and J dropped 1 base, with 10 bases sitting between them. Germline CDR1 reads MDHEN; CDR2 reads SYDVKM. The CDR3 nucleotides are TGTGCCAGCAGTTTGCGGCAGGGATCCTACAATGAGCAGTTCTTC. This sequence encodes CASSLRQGSYNEQFF.

The chain carries TRBV5-6 and TRBJ2-5; no firm D call. Germline values: CDR1 SGHDT, CDR2 YYEEEE. Between the trimmed V and J ends, which lost 3 bases and 2 bases, there was a span of 17 bases. The CDR3 extends over 16 amino acids. The CDR3, as DNA: TGTGCCAGCAGCTACTTCTACCCCGATCCTCAAGAGACCCAGTACTTC. Translation gives CASSYFYPDPQETQYF.

V usage is TRBV29-1 and J usage is TRBJ1-1, with D perhaps matching TRBD1 (6 bases). Germline V lookup: CDR1 SQVTM, CDR2 ANQGSEA. Between the trimmed V and J ends, which lost 5 bases and 6 bases, there was a span of 10 bases. The CDR3 contains 11 residues. The CDR3, as DNA: TGCAGCGTTTCAGGGGAGCCTGAAGCTTTCTTT. This gives the protein CSVSGEPEAFF.

This clone appeared once. Other DNA sequences of this sample code for an identical CDR3. The rearrangement joins TRBV4-3 to TRBJ1-1; no definite D call. The CDR3 loop spans 13 amino acids. The V end lost 3 bases, the J end lost 4 bases, and 9 bases lay between the germline ends. The germline CDR1 and CDR2 sequences are LGHNA and YSLEER. The CDR3 protein is CASSQNSGTEAFF. The CDR3 DNA is TGCGCCAGCAGCCAGAACAGTGGCACTGAAGCTTTCTTT.

The chain carries TRBV5-4 and TRBJ2-7; 13 positions match TRBD2. CDR1 is SGHNT and CDR2 is YYREEE in the germline V gene (reference sequence). After removal of 3 bases from V and 2 bases from J, the junction contained 5 bases not matched to a gene. The CDR3 contains 16 residues. Here the CDR3 reads CASSSGLAGLAYEQYF. The CDR3 DNA reads TGTGCCAGCAGCTCGGGACTAGCGGGACTCGCCTACGAGCAGTACTTC.